These 14 T cell receptor beta chains originate from one sample sequenced in a study of cytomegalovirus exposure and HLA in healthy donors. Amplification used 60 Vbeta primers and 13 Jbeta primers. Produced via immunoSEQ multiplex PCR; TCRdb's table is partial and in-frame only. Of roughly 130,000 clones listed, around 79% are singletons. The sample taken for sequencing was PBMCs. Receptors originate from a woman in her 50s in good health and CMV-seropositive.

The chain couples TRBV9 to TRBJ1-1; D call uncertain. The CDR3 loop spans 13 amino acids. Germline CDR1 is SGDLS and CDR2 is YYNGEE. Trimming removed 4 bases from V and 3 bases from J, with 10 bases in between. This CDR3 reads CASSLGGDTEAFF. For the CDR3, the DNA is TGTGCCAGCAGCTTGGGAGGCGACACTGAAGCTTTCTTT.

The rearrangement links TRBV5-4 to TRBJ2-5; a possible D gene is TRBD1 (5 bases). Trimming shortened V by 4 bases and J by 5 bases, and 15 bases separated the two germline ends. The CDR3 runs to 14 residues. The germline CDR1 and CDR2 sequences are SGHNT and YYREEE (reference sequence). The CDR3 bases are TGTGCCAGCAGCCTAGACAGTTTTAGGGAGACCCAGTACTTC. It codes for CASSLDSFRETQYF. The full variable domain, in which reference TRBV5-4 and TRBJ2-5 provide the parts outside the CDR3, is ETGVTQSPTHLIKTRGQQVTLRCSSQSGHNTVSWYQQALGQGPQFIFQYYREEENGRGNFPPRFSGLQFPNYSSELNVNALELDDSALYLCASSLDSFRETQYFGPGTRLLVL.

This clone was observed a single time. J is TRBJ2-5 and V is TRBV5-1; weak D call: TRBD1 (5 bases). This CDR3 region has 13 residues. The V end lost 7 bases, the J end lost 1 base, and 11 bases lay between the germline ends. Germline CDR1 is SGHRS and CDR2 is YFSETQ. For the CDR3, the DNA is TGCGCCAGCTCTCTGACAGTCCAAGAGACCCAGTACTTC. Protein product: CASSLTVQETQYF.

V usage is TRBV4-3 and J usage is TRBJ2-2; TRBD1 might be the D (5 bases). Between the trimmed V and J ends, which lost 0 bases and 1 base, there was a span of 15 bases. The germline CDR1 and CDR2 sequences are LGHNA and YSLEER. The CDR3 is 18 residues long. The CDR3 DNA reads as TGCGCCAGCAGCCAAGATTTACCCCAGGGCTGGAACACCGGGGAGCTGTTTTTT. Amino acids: CASSQDLPQGWNTGELFF.

The chain uses TRBV11-3 and TRBJ2-3; TRBD1 matches at 9 bases. CDR3 length equals 14 residues. Germline trimming cut 5 bases from V and 5 bases from J; bases unmatched to any gene: 5. CDR1 is SGHNT, CDR2 YENEEA, per germline. Here the CDR3 reads CASSDRGTVDTQYF. CDR3 bases: TGTGCCAGCAGCGACAGGGGGACAGTAGATACGCAGTATTTT.

The table lists this clone with a count of one. The V call is TRBV15, the J call TRBJ2-2; no clear D. Trimming removed 0 bases at V and 6 bases at J, with 8 bases between. The length of the CDR3 is 14 residues. Germline V gene sequence: CDR1 LNHNV, CDR2 YYDKDF (reference sequence). CDR3 nucleotides: TGTGCCACCAGCAGAGATCCCCTCGCCGGGGAGCTGTTTTTT. It yields the protein CATSRDPLAGELFF.

The chain combines TRBV7-2 with TRBJ2-2, with TRBD2 identical over 13 bases. V shed 5 bases, J shed 5 bases, and the junction held 2 bases outside the gene matches. Germline V gene data show CDR1 as SGHTA and CDR2 as FQGNSA. This CDR3 comprises 15 residues. The CDR3 DNA follows: TGTGCCAGCAGCCGGGGACTAGCGGGGACCGGGGAGCTGTTTTTT. Protein sequence: CASSRGLAGTGELFF.

This chain connects TRBV28 to TRBJ2-5; a possible D gene is TRBD2 (5 bases). Per germline, CDR1 MDHEN and CDR2 SYDVKM. The CDR3 is made up of 17 amino acids. Between the trimmed V and J ends, which lost 6 bases and 0 bases, there was a span of 20 bases. The CDR3 nucleotides read TGTGCCAGCAGCCACGCAGGAGCGGCCTCCCACCAAGAGACCCAGTACTTC. Its protein is CASSHAGAASHQETQYF. The variable domain in full, completed from reference TRBV28 and TRBJ2-5, reads DVKVTQSSRYLVKRTGEKVFLECVQDMDHENMFWYRQDPGLGLRLIYFSYDVKMKEKGDIPEGYSVSREKKERFSLILESASTNQTSMYLCASSHAGAASHQETQYFGPGTRLLVL.

The rearrangement uses TRBV7-2 and TRBJ1-3; TRBD1 matches at 8 bases. CDR1 is SGHTA and CDR2 is FQGNSA in the germline V gene. The J segment lost 0 bases and the V segment lost 5 bases, leaving 6 bases of the junction unmatched. The CDR3 contains 16 residues. DNA for the CDR3: TGTGCCAGCAGCACCATTACAGGGGGCTCTGGAAACACCATATATTTT. This codes for CASSTITGGSGNTIYF.

This clone showed up just once. Other DNA sequences in the same sample also yield this CDR3. V is TRBV9 and J is TRBJ1-2; D might be TRBD1 (6 bases). V was clipped by 4 bases and J by 5 bases, with 9 bases between them. This CDR3 is 12 amino acids long. CDR1 is SGDLS, CDR2 YYNGEE, per germline. In nucleotides, the CDR3 is TGTGCCAGCAGCAAGACAGGTTATGGCTACACCTTC. Its protein is CASSKTGYGYTF.

The gene calls are TRBV7-2 and TRBJ2-1; 9 bases line up with TRBD2. CDR3 length: 18 residues. V lost 2 bases to trimming and J lost 5 bases; unmatched junction nucleotides: 13. Germline loops: CDR1 SGHTA, CDR2 FQGNSA. CDR3 amino acids: CASSLRPLRGGGDNEQFF. CDR3 sequence (DNA): TGTGCCAGCAGCTTAAGACCACTACGGGGCGGGGGGGACAATGAGCAGTTCTTC.

Turning to this clone: Other nucleotide sequences from this sample produce the same CDR3. The CDR3 loop reads CSVEGHLNTEAFF. In DNA, the CDR3 is TGCAGCGTTGAGGGACACCTGAACACTGAAGCTTTCTTT. This chain uses TRBV29-1 with TRBJ1-1, with D possibly being TRBD1 (6 bases). The germline gives CDR1 SQVTM, CDR2 ANQGSEA. The length of the CDR3 is 13 residues. Trimming removed 3 bases from V and 0 bases from J, with 8 bases in between. Based on the CDR3 plus reference TRBV29-1 and TRBJ1-1, the full variable domain is SAVISQKPSRDICQRGTSLTIQCQVDSQVTMMFWYRQQPGQSLTLIATANQGSEATYESGFVIDKFPISRPNLTFSTLTVSNMSPEDSSIYLCSVEGHLNTEAFFGQGTRLTVV.

The chain employs TRBV2 and TRBJ2-3; tentatively, D is TRBD2 (5 bases). Trimming removed 6 bases at V and 2 bases at J, with 18 bases between. In germline, CDR1 is SNHLY, CDR2 FYNNEI. The CDR3 spans 16 residues. Here the CDR3 DNA reads TGTGCCAGCAGAGACCTCCGGAGGCAGTTCACAGATACGCAGTATTTT. Translated: CASRDLRRQFTDTQYF.

The chain combines TRBV23-1 with TRBJ2-7; the match to TRBD1 covers 7 bases. TRBV23-1 falls under the ORF class, with uncertain function. V lost 2 bases, J lost 4 bases, and 5 bases stayed unmatched. CDR3 length equals 14 residues. The CDR3 sequence is CASSQPGTEYEQYF. The CDR3 nucleotides read TGCGCCAGCAGTCAACCCGGGACAGAATACGAGCAGTACTTC.